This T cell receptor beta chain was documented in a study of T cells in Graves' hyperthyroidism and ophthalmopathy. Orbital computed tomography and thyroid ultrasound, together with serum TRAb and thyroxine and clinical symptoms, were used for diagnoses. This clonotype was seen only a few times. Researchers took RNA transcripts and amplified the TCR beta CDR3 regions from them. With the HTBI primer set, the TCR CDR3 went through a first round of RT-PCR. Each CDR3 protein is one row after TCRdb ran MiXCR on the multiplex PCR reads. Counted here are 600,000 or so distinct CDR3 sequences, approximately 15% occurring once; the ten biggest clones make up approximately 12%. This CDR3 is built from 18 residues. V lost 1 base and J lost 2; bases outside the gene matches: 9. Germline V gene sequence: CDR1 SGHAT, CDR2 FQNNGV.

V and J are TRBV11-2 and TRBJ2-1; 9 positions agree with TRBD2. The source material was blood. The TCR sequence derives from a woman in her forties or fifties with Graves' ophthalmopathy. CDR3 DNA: TGTGCCAGCAGCTTAGCTAACCCTAGCGGGATAACCTACAATGAGCAGTTCTTC. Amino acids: CASSLANPSGITYNEQFF.